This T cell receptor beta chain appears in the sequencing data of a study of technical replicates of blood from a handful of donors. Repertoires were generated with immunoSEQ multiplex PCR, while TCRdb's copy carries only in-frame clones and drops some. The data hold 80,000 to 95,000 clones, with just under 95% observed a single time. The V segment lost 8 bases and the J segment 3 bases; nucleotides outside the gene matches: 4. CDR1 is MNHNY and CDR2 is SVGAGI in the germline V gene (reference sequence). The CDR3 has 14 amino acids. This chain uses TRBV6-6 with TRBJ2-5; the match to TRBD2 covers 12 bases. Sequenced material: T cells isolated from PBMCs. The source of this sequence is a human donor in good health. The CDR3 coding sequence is TGTGCCAGCGTGACTAGCGGGGGTGAAGAGACCCAGTACTTC. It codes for CASVTSGGEETQYF.